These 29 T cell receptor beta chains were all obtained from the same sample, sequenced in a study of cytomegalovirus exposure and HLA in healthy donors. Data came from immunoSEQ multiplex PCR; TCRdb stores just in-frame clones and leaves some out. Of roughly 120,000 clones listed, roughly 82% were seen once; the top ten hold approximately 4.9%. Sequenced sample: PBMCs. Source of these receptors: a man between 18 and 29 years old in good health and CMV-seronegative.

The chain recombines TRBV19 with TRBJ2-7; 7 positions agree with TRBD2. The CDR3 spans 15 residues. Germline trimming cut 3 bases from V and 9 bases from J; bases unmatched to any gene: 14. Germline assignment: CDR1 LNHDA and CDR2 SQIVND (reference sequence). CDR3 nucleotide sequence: TGTGCCAGTAGTATCTCCCGTTTCGGGGGGAACGCGCAGTACTTC. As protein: CASSISRFGGNAQYF.

The CDR3 spells CASTQGEGAGGYTF. CDR3 in DNA: TGTGCCAGTACCCAGGGAGAGGGGGCTGGTGGCTACACCTTC. V is TRBV19 and J is TRBJ1-2, with 7 bases aligning to TRBD1. The V gene's germline CDR1 is LNHDA and CDR2 SQIVND (reference sequence). CDR3 length equals 14 residues. The V and J ends lost 7 bases and 7 bases, in that order; junction bases with no gene match: 12.

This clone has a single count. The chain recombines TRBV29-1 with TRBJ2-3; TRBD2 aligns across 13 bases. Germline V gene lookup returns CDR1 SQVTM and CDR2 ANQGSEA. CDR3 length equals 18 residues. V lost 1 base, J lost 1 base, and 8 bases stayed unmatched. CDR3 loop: CSVEVGTSGVWGTDTQYF. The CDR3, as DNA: TGCAGCGTTGAAGTAGGGACTAGCGGGGTTTGGGGCACAGATACGCAGTATTTT.

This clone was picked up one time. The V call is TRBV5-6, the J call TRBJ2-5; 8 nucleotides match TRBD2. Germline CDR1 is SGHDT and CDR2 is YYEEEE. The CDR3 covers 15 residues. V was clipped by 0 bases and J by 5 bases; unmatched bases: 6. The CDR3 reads CASSLAGGDWETQYF. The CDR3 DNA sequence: TGTGCCAGCAGCTTGGCCGGGGGGGATTGGGAGACCCAGTACTTC.

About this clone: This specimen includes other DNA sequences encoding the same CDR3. Here the CDR3 DNA reads TGTGCCAGCAGTTATGGGACAGGGGGCACTGAAGCTTTCTTT. Protein: CASSYGTGGTEAFF. The chain combines TRBV6-5 with TRBJ1-1; 11 bases align to TRBD1. V shed 3 bases and J 4 bases; nucleotides not matched to a gene: 1. CDR1 is MNHEY and CDR2 is SVGAGI in the germline V gene. The CDR3 spans 14 residues.

CDR3 coding DNA: TGTGCTAGTGGCCCACAGGGCGGGAATGAAAAACTGTTTTTT. Translated: CASGPQGGNEKLFF. V is TRBV12-5 and J is TRBJ1-4; D might be TRBD1 (6 bases). CDR1 and CDR2 (germline): LGHNT, FRNRAP. The V gene lost 6 bases and the J gene lost 5 bases, with 13 bases spanning the gap. The CDR3 consists of 14 residues.

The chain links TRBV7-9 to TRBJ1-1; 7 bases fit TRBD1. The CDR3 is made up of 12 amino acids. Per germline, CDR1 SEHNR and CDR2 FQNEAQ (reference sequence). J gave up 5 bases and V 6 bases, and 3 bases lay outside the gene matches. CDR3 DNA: TGTGCCAGCAGTATCAGGGGGACTGAAGCTTTCTTT. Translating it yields CASSIRGTEAFF.

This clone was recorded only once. CDR3 residues: CAWSPPMPGGLSDSPLHF. In DNA, the CDR3 is TGTGCCTGGAGTCCACCTATGCCAGGGGGATTGAGTGATTCACCCCTCCACTTT. V is TRBV30 and J is TRBJ1-6, with 7 positions matching TRBD1. Germline assignment: CDR1 GTSNPN and CDR2 SVGIG (reference sequence). V lost 2 bases to trimming and J lost 8 bases; unmatched junction nucleotides: 18. The length of the CDR3 is 18 residues. The full variable domain, completed using reference TRBV30 and TRBJ1-6, is SQTIHQWPATLVQPVGSPLSLECTVEGTSNPNLYWYRQAAGRGLQLLFYSVGIGQISSEVPQNLSASRPQDRQFILSSKKLLLSDSGFYLCAWSPPMPGGLSDSPLHFGNGTRLTVT.

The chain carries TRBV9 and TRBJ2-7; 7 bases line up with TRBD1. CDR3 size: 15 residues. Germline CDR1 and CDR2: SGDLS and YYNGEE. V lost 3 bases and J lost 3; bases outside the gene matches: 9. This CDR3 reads CASSATGTVLYEQYF. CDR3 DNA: TGTGCCAGCAGCGCAACCGGGACAGTCCTCTACGAGCAGTACTTC.

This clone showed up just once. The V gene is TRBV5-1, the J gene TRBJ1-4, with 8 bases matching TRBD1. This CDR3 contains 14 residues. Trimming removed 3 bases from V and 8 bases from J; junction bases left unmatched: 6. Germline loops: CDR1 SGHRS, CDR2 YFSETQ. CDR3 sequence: CASSYGQGHEKLFF. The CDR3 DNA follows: TGCGCCAGCAGCTATGGACAGGGACACGAAAAACTGTTTTTT.

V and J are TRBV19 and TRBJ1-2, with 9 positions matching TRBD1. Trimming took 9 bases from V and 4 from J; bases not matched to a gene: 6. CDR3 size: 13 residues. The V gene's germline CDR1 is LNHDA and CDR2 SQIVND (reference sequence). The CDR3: CASMDRGRYGYTF. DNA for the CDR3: TGTGCCAGCATGGACAGGGGACGCTATGGCTACACCTTC.

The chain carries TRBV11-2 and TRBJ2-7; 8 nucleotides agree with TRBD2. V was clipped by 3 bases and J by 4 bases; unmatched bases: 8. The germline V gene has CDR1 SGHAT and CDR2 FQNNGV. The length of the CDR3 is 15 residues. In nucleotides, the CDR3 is TGTGCCAGCAGCTTCTATAGCGGGAATAAATACGAGCAGTACTTC. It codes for CASSFYSGNKYEQYF.

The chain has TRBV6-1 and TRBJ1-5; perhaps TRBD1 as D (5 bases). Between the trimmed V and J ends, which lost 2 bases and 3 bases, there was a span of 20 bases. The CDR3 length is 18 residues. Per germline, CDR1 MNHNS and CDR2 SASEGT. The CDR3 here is CASSEYRVGGVNNQPQHF. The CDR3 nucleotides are TGTGCCAGCAGTGAATACCGCGTGGGGGGGGTGAACAATCAGCCCCAGCATTTT.

The CDR3 DNA sequence: TGTGCCAGCAGCTTGAGAGGCACAGATACGCAGTATTTT. This gives the protein CASSLRGTDTQYF. This sequence joins TRBV5-4 and TRBJ2-3; unclear D gene. The CDR3 is 13 residues long. Trimming removed 1 base from V and 1 base from J, with 4 bases in between. Germline V gene lookup returns CDR1 SGHNT and CDR2 YYREEE (reference sequence).

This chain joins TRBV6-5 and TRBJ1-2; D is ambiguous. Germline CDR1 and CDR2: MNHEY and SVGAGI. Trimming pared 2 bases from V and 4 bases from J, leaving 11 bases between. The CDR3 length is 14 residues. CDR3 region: CASSYHSDRYGYTF. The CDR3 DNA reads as TGTGCCAGCAGTTACCATAGCGACCGCTATGGCTACACCTTC.

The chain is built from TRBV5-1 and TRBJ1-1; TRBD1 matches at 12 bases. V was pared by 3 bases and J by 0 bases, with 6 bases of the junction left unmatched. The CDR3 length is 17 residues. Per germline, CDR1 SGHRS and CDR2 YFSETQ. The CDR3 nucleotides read TGCGCCAGCAGCTCTAGGGGACAGGGGGCCTTGAACACTGAAGCTTTCTTT. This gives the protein CASSSRGQGALNTEAFF.

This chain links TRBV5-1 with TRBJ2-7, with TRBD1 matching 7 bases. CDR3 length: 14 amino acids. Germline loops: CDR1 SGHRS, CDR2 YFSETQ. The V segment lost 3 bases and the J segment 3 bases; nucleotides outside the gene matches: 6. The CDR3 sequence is CASSSTGIVYEQYF. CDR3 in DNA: TGCGCCAGCAGCTCGACAGGGATAGTCTACGAGCAGTACTTC.

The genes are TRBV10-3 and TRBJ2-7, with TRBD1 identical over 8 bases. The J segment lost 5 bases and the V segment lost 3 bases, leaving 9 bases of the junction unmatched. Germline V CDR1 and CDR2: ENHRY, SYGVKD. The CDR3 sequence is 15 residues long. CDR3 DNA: TGTGCCATCAGTGACTCTCCCGGACAGGGACACGAGCAGTACTTC. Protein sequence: CAISDSPGQGHEQYF.

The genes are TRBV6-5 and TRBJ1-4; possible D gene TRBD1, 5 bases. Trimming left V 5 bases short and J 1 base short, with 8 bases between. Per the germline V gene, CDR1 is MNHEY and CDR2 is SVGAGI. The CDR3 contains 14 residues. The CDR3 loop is CASSRGGTNEKLFF. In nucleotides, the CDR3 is TGTGCCAGCAGTCGGGGGGGAACTAATGAAAAACTGTTTTTT.

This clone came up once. The CDR3 is CSVEPGTGFDEQFF. In nucleotides, the CDR3 is TGCAGCGTTGAACCCGGGACAGGGTTCGATGAGCAGTTCTTC. This chain connects TRBV29-1 to TRBJ2-1; 9 positions agree with TRBD1. With 2 bases clipped from V and 8 bases from J, the junction kept 7 bases outside the gene matches. Germline-derived CDR1 and CDR2 are SQVTM and ANQGSEA. The CDR3 is 14 residues long.

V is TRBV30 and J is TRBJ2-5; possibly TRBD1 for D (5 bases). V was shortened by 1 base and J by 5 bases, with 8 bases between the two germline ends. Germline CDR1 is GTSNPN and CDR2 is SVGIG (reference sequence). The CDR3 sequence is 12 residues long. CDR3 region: CAWSAGLETQYF. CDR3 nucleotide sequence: TGTGCCTGGAGTGCAGGGTTGGAGACCCAGTACTTC.

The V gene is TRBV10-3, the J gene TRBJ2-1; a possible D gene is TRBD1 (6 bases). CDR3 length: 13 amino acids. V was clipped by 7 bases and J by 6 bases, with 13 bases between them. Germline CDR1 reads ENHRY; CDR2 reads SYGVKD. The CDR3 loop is CAITGAPANEQFF. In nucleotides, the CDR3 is TGTGCCATCACAGGGGCCCCAGCCAATGAGCAGTTCTTC.

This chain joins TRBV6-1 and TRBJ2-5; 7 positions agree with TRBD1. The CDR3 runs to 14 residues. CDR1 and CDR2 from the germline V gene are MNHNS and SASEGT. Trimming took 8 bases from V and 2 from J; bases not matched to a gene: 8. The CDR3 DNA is TGTGCCAGCGCCGACAGGGTTTGGCAAGAGACCCAGTACTTC. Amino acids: CASADRVWQETQYF.

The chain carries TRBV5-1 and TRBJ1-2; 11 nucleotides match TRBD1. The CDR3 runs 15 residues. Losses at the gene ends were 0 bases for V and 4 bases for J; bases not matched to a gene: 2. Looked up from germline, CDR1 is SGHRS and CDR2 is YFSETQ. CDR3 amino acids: CASSLGGQGGYGYTF. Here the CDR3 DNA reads TGCGCCAGCAGCTTGGGGGGACAGGGGGGCTATGGCTACACCTTC.

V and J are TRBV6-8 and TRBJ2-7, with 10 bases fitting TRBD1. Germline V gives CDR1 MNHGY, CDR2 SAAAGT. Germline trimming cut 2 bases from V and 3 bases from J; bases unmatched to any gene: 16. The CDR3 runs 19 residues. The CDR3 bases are TGTGCCAGCAGTTACGTTCCCAAAATCGGGACAGGGGAGGGCTACGAGCAGTACTTC. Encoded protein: CASSYVPKIGTGEGYEQYF.

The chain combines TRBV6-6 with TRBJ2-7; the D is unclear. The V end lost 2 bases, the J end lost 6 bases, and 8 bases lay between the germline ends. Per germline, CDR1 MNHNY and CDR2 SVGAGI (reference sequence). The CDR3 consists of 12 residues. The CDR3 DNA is TGTGCCAGCAGTTACCCCGGTAGCGAGCAGTACTTC. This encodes CASSYPGSEQYF.

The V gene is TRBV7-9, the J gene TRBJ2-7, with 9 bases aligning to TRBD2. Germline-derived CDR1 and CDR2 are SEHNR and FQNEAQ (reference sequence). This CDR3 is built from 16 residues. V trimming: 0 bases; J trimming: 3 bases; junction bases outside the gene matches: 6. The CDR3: CASSLAGIAGVYEQYF. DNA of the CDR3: TGTGCCAGCAGCTTAGCAGGGATAGCGGGGGTCTACGAGCAGTACTTC.

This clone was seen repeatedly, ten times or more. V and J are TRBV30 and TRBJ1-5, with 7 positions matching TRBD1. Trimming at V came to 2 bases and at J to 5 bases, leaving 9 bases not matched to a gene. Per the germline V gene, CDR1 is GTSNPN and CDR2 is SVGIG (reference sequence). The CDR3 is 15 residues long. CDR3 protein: CAWSSRTGNDQPQHF. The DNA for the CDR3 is TGTGCCTGGAGTTCCCGGACAGGCAACGATCAGCCCCAGCATTTT. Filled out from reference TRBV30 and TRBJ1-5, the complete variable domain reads SQTIHQWPATLVQPVGSPLSLECTVEGTSNPNLYWYRQAAGRGLQLLFYSVGIGQISSEVPQNLSASRPQDRQFILSSKKLLLSDSGFYLCAWSSRTGNDQPQHFGDGTRLSIL.

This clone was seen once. Here the CDR3 DNA reads TGCGCCAGCAGCCCTGGACAGGGTAGGTTCTTC. It specifies CASSPGQGRFF. V is TRBV10-1 and J is TRBJ2-1; 8 bases align to TRBD1. The CDR3 totals 11 residues. Germline-derived CDR1 and CDR2 are WNHNN and SYGVQD (reference sequence). J was trimmed by 15 bases and V by 6 bases; bases with no gene match: 7.